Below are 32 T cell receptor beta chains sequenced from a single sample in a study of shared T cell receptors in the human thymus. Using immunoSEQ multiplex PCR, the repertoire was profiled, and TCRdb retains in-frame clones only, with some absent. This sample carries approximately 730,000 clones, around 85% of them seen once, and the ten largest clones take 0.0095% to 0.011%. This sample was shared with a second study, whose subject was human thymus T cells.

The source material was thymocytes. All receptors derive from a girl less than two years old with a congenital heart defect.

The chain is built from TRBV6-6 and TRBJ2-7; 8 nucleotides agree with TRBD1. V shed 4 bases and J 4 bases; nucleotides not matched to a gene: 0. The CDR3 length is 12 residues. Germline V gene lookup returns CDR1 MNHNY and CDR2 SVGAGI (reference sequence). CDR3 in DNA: TGTGCCAGCAGTTGGGACAGGTACGAGCAGTACTTC. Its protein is CASSWDRYEQYF.

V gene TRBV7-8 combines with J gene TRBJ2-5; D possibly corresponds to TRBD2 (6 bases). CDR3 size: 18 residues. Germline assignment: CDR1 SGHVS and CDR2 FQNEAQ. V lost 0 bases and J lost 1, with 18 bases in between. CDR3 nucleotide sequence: TGTGCCAGCAGCTTAGCGCGGGGAGGTTGTGCTTGCCAAGAGACCCAGTACTTC. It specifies CASSLARGGCACQETQYF.

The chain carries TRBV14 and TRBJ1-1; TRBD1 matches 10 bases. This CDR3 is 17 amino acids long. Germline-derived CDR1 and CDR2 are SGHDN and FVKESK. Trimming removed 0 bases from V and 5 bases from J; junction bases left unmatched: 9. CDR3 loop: CASSQDRDRGRGTEAFF. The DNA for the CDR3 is TGTGCCAGCAGCCAAGACCGGGACAGGGGTCGCGGGACTGAAGCTTTCTTT.

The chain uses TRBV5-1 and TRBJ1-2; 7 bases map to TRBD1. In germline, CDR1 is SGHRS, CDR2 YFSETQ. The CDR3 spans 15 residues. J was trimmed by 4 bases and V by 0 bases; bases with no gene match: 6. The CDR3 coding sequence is TGCGCCAGCAGCTTGGAGGGGGCGCGGAGCTATGGCTACACCTTC. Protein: CASSLEGARSYGYTF.

This chain's CDR3 is CASSQGGPGAPNTGELFF. The CDR3, as DNA: TGTGCCAGCAGCCAAGGGGGCCCGGGGGCCCCTAACACCGGGGAGCTGTTTTTT. V gene TRBV7-8 combines with J gene TRBJ2-2; D may be TRBD1 (7 bases). CDR3 size: 18 residues. Germline CDR1 is SGHVS and CDR2 is FQNEAQ. With 5 bases removed from V and 2 bases from J, the gap between germline ends came to 21 bases.

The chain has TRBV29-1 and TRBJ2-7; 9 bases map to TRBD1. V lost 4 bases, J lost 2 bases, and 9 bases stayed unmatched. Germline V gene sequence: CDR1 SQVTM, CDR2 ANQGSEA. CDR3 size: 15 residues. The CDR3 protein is CSVAVPGTGTYEQYF. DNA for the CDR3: TGCAGCGTTGCTGTCCCCGGGACAGGGACCTACGAGCAGTACTTC.

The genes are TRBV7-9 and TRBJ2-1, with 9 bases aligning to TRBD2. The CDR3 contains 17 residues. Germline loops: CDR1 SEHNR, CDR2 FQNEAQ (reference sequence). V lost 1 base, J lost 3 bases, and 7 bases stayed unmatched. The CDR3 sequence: CASSLVKAGGHYNEQFF. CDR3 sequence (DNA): TGTGCCAGCAGCTTAGTGAAAGCGGGGGGTCACTACAATGAGCAGTTCTTC.

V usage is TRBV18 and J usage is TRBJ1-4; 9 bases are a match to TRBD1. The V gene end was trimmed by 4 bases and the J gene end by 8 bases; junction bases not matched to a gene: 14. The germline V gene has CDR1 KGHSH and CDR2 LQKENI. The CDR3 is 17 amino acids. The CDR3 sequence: CASSHNEPQGACEKLFF. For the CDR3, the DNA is TGTGCCAGCTCACATAACGAACCACAGGGGGCATGCGAAAAACTGTTTTTT.

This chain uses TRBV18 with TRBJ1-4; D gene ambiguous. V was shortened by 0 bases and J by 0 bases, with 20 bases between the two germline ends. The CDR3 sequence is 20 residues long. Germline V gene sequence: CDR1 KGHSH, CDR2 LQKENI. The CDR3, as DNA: TGTGCCAGCTCACCACCCAGATATGGGTTGGAGCTTGCAACTAATGAAAAACTGTTTTTT. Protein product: CASSPPRYGLELATNEKLFF. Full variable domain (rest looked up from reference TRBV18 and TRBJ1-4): NAGVMQNPRHLVRRRGQEARLRCSPMKGHSHVYWYRQLPEEGLKFMVYLQKENIIDESGMPKERFSAEFPKEGPSILRIQQVVRGDSAAYFCASSPPRYGLELATNEKLFFGSGTQLSVL.

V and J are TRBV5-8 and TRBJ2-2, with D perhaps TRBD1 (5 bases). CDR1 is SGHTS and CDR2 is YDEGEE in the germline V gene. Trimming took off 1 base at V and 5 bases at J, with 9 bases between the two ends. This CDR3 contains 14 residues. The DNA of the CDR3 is TGTGCCAGCAGCTTGCAGGGATTAACCGGGGAGCTGTTTTTT. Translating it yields CASSLQGLTGELFF.

This chain's CDR3 is CASRTDRGRRDTQYF. DNA of the CDR3: TGTGCCAGCAGAACCGACAGGGGGCGCAGAGATACGCAGTATTTT. The chain couples TRBV28 to TRBJ2-3, with 10 bases lining up with TRBD1. The CDR3 has 15 residues. The germline V gene has CDR1 MDHEN and CDR2 SYDVKM. V was clipped by 6 bases and J by 5 bases; unmatched bases: 8.

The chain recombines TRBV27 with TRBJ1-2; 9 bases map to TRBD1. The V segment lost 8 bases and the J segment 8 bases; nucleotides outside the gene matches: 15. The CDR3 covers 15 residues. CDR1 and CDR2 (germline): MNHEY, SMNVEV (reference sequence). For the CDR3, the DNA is TGTGCCAGCGGGACAACCGTACAGGGGGCTCTGGGCTACACCTTC. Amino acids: CASGTTVQGALGYTF.

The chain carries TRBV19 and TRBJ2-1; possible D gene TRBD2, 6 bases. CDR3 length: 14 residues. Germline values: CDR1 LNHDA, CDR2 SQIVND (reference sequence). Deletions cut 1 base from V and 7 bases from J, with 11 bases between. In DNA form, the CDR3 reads TGTGCCAGTAGTATAGGGAGGGCAAGGAATGAGCAGTTCTTC. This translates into CASSIGRARNEQFF.

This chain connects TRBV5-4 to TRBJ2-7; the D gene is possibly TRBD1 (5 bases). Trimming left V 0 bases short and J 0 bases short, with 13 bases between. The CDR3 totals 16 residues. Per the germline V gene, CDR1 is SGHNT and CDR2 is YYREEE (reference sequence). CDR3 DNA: TGTGCCAGCAGCTTGGTCGGACCGACAGACTCCTACGAGCAGTACTTC. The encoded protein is CASSLVGPTDSYEQYF.

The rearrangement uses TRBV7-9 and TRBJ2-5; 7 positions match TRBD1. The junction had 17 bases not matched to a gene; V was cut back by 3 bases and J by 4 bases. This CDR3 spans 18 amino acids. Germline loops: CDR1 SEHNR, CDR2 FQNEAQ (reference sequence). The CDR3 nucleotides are TGTGCCAGCAGCTTTGGTTTGTCTGACAGGGCGTTTGGAGAGACCCAGTACTTC. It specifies CASSFGLSDRAFGETQYF.

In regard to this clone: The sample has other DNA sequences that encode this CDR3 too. CDR3 DNA sequence: TGCGCCAGCAGCACTGGGACAGGGGGTCACGACACTGAAGCTTTCTTT. Protein sequence: CASSTGTGGHDTEAFF. The chain employs TRBV5-1 and TRBJ1-1, with 11 bases identical to TRBD1. After removal of 4 bases from V and 3 bases from J, the junction contained 8 bases not matched to a gene. CDR3 length equals 16 residues. CDR1 SGHRS and CDR2 YFSETQ come from the germline V gene. The variable domain in full, completed from reference TRBV5-1 and TRBJ1-1, reads KAGVTQTPRYLIKTRGQQVTLSCSPISGHRSVSWYQQTPGQGLQFLFEYFSETQRNKGNFPGRFSGRQFSNSRSEMNVSTLELGDSALYLCASSTGTGGHDTEAFFGQGTRLTVV.

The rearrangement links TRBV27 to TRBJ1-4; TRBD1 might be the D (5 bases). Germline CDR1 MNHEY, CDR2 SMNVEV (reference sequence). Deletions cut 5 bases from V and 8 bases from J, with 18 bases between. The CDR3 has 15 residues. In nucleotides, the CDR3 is TGTGCCAGCAGTCCCCTGGACGGCCAGGGAGAAAAACTGTTTTTT. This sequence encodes CASSPLDGQGEKLFF.

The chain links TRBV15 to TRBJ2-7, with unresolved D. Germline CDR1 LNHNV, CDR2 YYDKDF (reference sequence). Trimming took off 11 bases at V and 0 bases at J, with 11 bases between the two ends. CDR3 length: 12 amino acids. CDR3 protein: CAVRDISYEQYF. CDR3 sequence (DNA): TGTGCCGTACGAGACATCTCCTACGAGCAGTACTTC.

The CDR3 DNA is TGTGCCAGCAGTTCATTTTCACAGGGAAGGTACGAGCAGTACTTC. Residues: CASSSFSQGRYEQYF. The chain links TRBV27 to TRBJ2-7; the D gene is possibly TRBD1 (6 bases). Germline V CDR1 and CDR2: MNHEY, SMNVEV (reference sequence). The CDR3 sequence is 15 residues long. V lost 4 bases and J 4 bases, leaving 17 bases between the germline ends.

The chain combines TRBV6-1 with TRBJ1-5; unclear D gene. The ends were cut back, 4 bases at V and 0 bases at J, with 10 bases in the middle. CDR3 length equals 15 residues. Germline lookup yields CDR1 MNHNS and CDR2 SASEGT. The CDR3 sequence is CASSAVLYSNQPQHF. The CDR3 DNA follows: TGTGCCAGCAGTGCGGTACTCTATAGCAATCAGCCCCAGCATTTT.

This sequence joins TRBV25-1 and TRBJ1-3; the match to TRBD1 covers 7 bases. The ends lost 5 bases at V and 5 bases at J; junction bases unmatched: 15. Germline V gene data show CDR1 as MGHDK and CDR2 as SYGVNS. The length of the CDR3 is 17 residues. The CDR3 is CASSIQGEESVRNTIYF. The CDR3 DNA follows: TGTGCCAGCAGTATTCAGGGGGAGGAATCCGTCAGAAACACCATATATTTT.

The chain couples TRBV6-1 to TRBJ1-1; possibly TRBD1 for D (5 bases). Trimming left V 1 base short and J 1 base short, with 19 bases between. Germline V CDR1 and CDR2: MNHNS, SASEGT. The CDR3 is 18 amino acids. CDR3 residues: CASSEGDLDSSQNTEAFF. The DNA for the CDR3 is TGTGCCAGCAGTGAAGGGGACTTAGACAGCTCGCAGAACACTGAAGCTTTCTTT.

DNA for the CDR3: TGTGCCAGCAGCCACAAAAACCGTCGGGGGACAGGGGGCTTCTACAACTATGGCTACACCTTC. Protein product: CASSHKNRRGTGGFYNYGYTF. The J gene is TRBJ1-2, the V gene TRBV4-2; 12 bases fit TRBD1. The CDR3 length is 21 residues. Losses at the gene ends were 3 bases for V and 2 bases for J; bases not matched to a gene: 19. Germline values: CDR1 LGHNA, CDR2 YNFKEQ.

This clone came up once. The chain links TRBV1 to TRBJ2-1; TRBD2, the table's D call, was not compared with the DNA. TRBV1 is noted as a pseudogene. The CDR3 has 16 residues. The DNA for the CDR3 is TGCACCAAGCGTAGGACTAGCGGGGGTCGCTACAATGAGCAGTTCTTC. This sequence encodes CTKRRTSGGRYNEQFF.

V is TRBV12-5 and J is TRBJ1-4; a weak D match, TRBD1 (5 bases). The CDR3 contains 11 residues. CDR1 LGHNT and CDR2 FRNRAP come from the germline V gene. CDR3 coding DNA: TGTGCGACAGAACTTGATGAAAAACTGTTTTTT. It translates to CATELDEKLFF.

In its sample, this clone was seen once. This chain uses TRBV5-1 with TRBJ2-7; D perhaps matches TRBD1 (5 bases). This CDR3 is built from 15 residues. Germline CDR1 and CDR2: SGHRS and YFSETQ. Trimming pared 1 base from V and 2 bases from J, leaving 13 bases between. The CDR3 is CASSLRTGDPYEQYF. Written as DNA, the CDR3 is TGCGCCAGCAGCTTGAGAACAGGAGATCCCTACGAGCAGTACTTC.

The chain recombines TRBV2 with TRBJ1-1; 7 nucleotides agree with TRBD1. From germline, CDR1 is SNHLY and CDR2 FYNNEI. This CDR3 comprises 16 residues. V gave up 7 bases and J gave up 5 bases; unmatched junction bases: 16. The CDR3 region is CASTKGAAGKLTEAFF. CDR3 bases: TGTGCCAGCACTAAGGGGGCCGCCGGGAAGTTGACTGAAGCTTTCTTT.

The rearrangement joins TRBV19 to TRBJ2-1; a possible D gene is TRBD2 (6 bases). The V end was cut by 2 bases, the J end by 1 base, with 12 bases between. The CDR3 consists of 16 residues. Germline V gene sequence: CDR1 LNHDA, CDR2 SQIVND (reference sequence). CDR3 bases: TGTGCCAGTAGTATAAGGTGGCGGGAATCCTACAATGAGCAGTTCTTC. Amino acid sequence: CASSIRWRESYNEQFF. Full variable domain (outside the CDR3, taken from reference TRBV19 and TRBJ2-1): DGGITQSPKYLFRKEGQNVTLSCEQNLNHDAMYWYRQDPGQGLRLIYYSQIVNDFQKGDIAEGYSVSREKKESFPLTVTSAQKNPTAFYLCASSIRWRESYNEQFFGPGTRLTVL.

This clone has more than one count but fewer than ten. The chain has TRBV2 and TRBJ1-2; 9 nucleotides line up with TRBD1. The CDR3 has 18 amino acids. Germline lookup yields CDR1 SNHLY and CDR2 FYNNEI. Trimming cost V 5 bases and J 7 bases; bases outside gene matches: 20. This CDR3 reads CASSQGGDRVGHACGYTF. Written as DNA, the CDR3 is TGTGCCAGCAGTCAAGGGGGGGACAGGGTAGGTCATGCATGTGGCTACACCTTC. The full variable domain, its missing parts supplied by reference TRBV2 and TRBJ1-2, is EPEVTQTPSHQVTQMGQEVILRCVPISNHLYFYWYRQILGQKVEFLVSFYNNEISEKSEIFDDQFSVERPDGSNFTLKIRSTKLEDSAMYFCASSQGGDRVGHACGYTFGSGTRLTVV.

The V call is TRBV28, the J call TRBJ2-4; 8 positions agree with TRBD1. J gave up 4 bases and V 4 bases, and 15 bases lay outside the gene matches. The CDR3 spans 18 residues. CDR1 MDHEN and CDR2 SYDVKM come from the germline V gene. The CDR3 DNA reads TGTGCCAGCAGTTCGCGGACAGGGTGGGTGGAGCGGAAAAACATTCAGTACTTC. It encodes CASSSRTGWVERKNIQYF. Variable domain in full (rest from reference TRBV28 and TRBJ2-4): DVKVTQSSRYLVKRTGEKVFLECVQDMDHENMFWYRQDPGLGLRLIYFSYDVKMKEKGDIPEGYSVSREKKERFSLILESASTNQTSMYLCASSSRTGWVERKNIQYFGAGTRLSVL.

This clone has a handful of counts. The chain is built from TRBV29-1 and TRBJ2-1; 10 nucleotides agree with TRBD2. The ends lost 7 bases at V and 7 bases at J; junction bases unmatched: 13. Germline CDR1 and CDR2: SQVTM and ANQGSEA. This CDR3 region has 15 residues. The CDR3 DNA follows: TGCAGCGCCGCCCGGGGAGCGGGGGGGCATAATGAGCAGTTCTTC. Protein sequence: CSAARGAGGHNEQFF.

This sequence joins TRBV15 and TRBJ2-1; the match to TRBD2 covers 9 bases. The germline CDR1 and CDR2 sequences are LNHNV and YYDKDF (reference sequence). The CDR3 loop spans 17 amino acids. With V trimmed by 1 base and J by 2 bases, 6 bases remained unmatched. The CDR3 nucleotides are TGTGCCACCAGCAGAGCCGGCGGGGGGGCGCCCTACAATGAGCAGTTCTTC. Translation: CATSRAGGGAPYNEQFF. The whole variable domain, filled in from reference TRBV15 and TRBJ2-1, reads DAMVIQNPRYQVTQFGKPVTLSCSQTLNHNVMYWYQQKSSQAPKLLFHYYDKDFNNEADTPDNFQSRRPNTSFCFLDIRSPGLGDTAMYLCATSRAGGGAPYNEQFFGPGTRLTVL.